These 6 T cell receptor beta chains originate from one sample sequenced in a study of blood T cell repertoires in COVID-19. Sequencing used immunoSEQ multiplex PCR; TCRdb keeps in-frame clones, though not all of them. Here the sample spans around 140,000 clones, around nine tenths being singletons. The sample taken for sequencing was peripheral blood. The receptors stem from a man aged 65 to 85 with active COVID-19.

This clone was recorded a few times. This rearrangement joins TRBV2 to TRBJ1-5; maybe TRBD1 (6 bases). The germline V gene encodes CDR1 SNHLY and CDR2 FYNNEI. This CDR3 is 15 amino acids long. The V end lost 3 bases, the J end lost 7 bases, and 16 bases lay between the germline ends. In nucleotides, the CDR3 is TGTGCCAGCAGTGACTACGGACAGAAAGGGCAGCCCCAGCATTTT. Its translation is CASSDYGQKGQPQHF.

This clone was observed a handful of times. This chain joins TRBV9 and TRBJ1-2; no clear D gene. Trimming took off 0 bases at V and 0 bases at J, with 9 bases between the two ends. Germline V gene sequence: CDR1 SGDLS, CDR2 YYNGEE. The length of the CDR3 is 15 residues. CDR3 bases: TGTGCCAGCAGCGTAGACTACACCTCTAACTATGGCTACACCTTC. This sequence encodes CASSVDYTSNYGYTF.

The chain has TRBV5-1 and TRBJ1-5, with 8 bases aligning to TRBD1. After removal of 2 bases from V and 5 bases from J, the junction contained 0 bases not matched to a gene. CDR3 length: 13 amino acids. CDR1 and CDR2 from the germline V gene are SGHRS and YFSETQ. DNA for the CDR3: TGCGCCAGCAGCTTACAGGGGGATCAGCCCCAGCATTTT. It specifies CASSLQGDQPQHF. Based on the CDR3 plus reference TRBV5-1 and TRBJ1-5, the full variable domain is KAGVTQTPRYLIKTRGQQVTLSCSPISGHRSVSWYQQTPGQGLQFLFEYFSETQRNKGNFPGRFSGRQFSNSRSEMNVSTLELGDSALYLCASSLQGDQPQHFGDGTRLSIL.

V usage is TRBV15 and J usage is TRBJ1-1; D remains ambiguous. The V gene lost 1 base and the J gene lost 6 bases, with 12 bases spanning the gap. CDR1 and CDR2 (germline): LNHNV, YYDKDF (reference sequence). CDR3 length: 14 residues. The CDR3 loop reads CATSRGTTRAEAFF. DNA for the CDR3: TGTGCCACCAGCAGAGGAACAACGCGGGCTGAAGCTTTCTTT.

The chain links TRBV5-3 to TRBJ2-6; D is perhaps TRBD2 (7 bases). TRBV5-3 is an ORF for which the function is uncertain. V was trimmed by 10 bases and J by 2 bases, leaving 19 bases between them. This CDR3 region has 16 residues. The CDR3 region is CAPRGGVSPGANVLTF. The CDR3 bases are TGTGCCCCCCGAGGGGGGGTAAGTCCTGGGGCCAACGTCCTGACTTTC.

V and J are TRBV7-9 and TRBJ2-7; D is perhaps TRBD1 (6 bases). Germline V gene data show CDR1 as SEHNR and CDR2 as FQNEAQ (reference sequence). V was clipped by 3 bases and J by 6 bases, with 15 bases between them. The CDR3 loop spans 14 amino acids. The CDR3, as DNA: TGTGCCAGCAGCTTCTCCGGGACAACTGGCGAGCAGTACTTC. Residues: CASSFSGTTGEQYF.